The rows below give T cell receptor beta chains drawn from one sample of a study of blood T cell repertoires in COVID-19. The table came from immunoSEQ multiplex PCR; TCRdb's copy has only in-frame clones and leaves some out. The sample lists 200,000 to 250,000 clones; almost 90% were seen once. Sequencing input: peripheral blood. The receptors derive from a man aged 18 to 29 with active or convalescent COVID-19. Each CDR3 is given with its conserved first and last residue. Fields, in order: clone size, V gene, J gene, D gene, CDR3 length, CDR3 DNA, CDR3 protein. A D gene is named only where the DNA matches it firmly. Some rows have no size entry. The others give once, few or many, or a class for an expanded clone.

size: .; V: TRBV5-5; J: TRBJ2-3; D: .; length: 13; DNA: TGTGCCAGCAGCCCGCGGGCGGGGGATACGCAGTATTTT; CDR3: CASSPRAGDTQYF
size: .; V: TRBV27; J: TRBJ1-1; D: .; length: 16; DNA: TGTGCCAGCAGTCCCCAAGGGGGGGGCGGGTACACTGAAGCTTTCTTT; CDR3: CASSPQGGGGYTEAFF
size: .; V: TRBV30; J: TRBJ2-7; D: .; length: 15; DNA: TGTGCCTGGAGTTTGCGAGGGCCCCCGTCCTACGAGCAGTACTTC; CDR3: CAWSLRGPPSYEQYF
size: .; V: TRBV2; J: TRBJ2-3; D: TRBD2; length: 15; DNA: TGTGCCAGCAGTGGCCGGGACTATAGCACAGATACGCAGTATTTT; CDR3: CASSGRDYSTDTQYF
size: .; V: TRBV7-2; J: TRBJ1-2; D: .; length: 14; DNA: TGTGCCAGCAGCTTAGTACTGGGGGGTAGTGGCTACACCTTC; CDR3: CASSLVLGGSGYTF
size: .; V: TRBV5-4; J: TRBJ2-5; D: TRBD1; length: 18; DNA: TGTGCCAGCAGCTTGGGCGGGACAGGGGGGATGCGCGTGAAGACCCAGTACTTC; CDR3: CASSLGGTGGMRVKTQYF
size: .; V: TRBV7-8; J: TRBJ2-7; D: TRBD1; length: 13; DNA: TGTGCCAGCAGCGAAGGGACAGACTACGAGCAGTACTTC; CDR3: CASSEGTDYEQYF
size: .; V: TRBV5-1; J: TRBJ2-3; D: TRBD1; length: 16; DNA: TGCGCCAGCAGAGGACAGGCGAAATTAAGCACAGATACGCAGTATTTT; CDR3: CASRGQAKLSTDTQYF
size: .; V: TRBV7-8; J: TRBJ1-3; D: TRBD1; length: 17; DNA: TGTGCCAGCAGTTATACGACCGGGACAGACACTGGAAACACCATATATTTT; CDR3: CASSYTTGTDTGNTIYF
size: once; V: TRBV29-1; J: TRBJ1-2; D: TRBD1; length: 13; DNA: TGCAGCGTTGAGGACAGGAACATCTATGGCTACACCTTC; CDR3: CSVEDRNIYGYTF
size: .; V: TRBV27; J: TRBJ2-7; D: .; length: 13; DNA: TGTGCCAGCAGTTCCAGCCAGGGGAACGAGCAGTACTTC; CDR3: CASSSSQGNEQYF
size: once; V: TRBV27; J: TRBJ2-1; D: TRBD2; length: 18; DNA: TGTGCCACACAGGGACTAGCGGGAGTTGGAGGCCCCTACAATGAGCAGTTCTTC; CDR3: CATQGLAGVGGPYNEQFF
size: .; V: TRBV28; J: TRBJ1-5; D: .; length: 13; DNA: TGTGCCAGCAGAGGGGCAGGCGATCAGCCCCAGCATTTT; CDR3: CASRGAGDQPQHF
size: .; V: TRBV11-2; J: TRBJ1-1; D: .; length: 17; DNA: TGTGCCAGCAGCTTCCCCCCGACAGGCCCCACTTACACTGAAGCTTTCTTT; CDR3: CASSFPPTGPTYTEAFF
size: .; V: TRBV18; J: TRBJ2-1; D: TRBD1; length: 13; DNA: TGTGCCAGCTCACCGGGACAGGGAGGGGAGCAGTTCTTC; CDR3: CASSPGQGGEQFF
size: .; V: TRBV11-2; J: TRBJ2-7; D: TRBD2; length: 16; DNA: TGTGCCAGCAGCTTGTGGGGACTAGCGGGAATGGACGAGCAGTACTTC; CDR3: CASSLWGLAGMDEQYF
size: .; V: TRBV6-5; J: TRBJ2-2; D: .; length: 15; DNA: TGTGCCAGCAGTTACTCGCGGACAGCCCATCAAGCGCTGTTTTTT; CDR3: CASSYSRTAHQALFF
size: .; V: TRBV6-6; J: TRBJ2-7; D: .; length: 16; DNA: TGTGCCAGCAGTTTTGGTAACTATGGGGACAACTACGAGCAGTACTTC; CDR3: CASSFGNYGDNYEQYF
size: .; V: TRBV5-6; J: TRBJ1-2; D: .; length: 15; DNA: TGTGCCAGCAGCCTAGCCGGGTCGGGTAACTATGGCTACACCTTC; CDR3: CASSLAGSGNYGYTF